This note documents a single T cell receptor (beta chain) sequence. CDR3 length equals 14 residues. The ends lost 6 bases at V and 4 bases at J; junction bases unmatched: 7. The germline V gene encodes CDR1 LNHDA and CDR2 SQIVND (reference sequence). The sample is drawn from a study of OX40 agonist ivuxolimab in advanced cancers. Study information: Treatment received earlier with anti-PD-1, anti-PD-L1 or anti-CTLA-4 agents was allowed, and 40% had some.

Assay: immunoSEQ multiplex PCR; the TCRdb copy retains only in-frame clones and omits some. The sample comprises over 70,000 clones, roughly 90% of which are singletons, and approximately 0.26% rests with the top ten. This sequence was found in an adult with an advanced solid tumor such as melanoma, head and neck, liver or kidney cancer. The sequences come from CD4+ or CD8+ T cells sorted from blood, collected in a trial of the OX40 agonist ivuxolimab. This chain uses TRBV19 with TRBJ1-2; 8 bases map to TRBD1. The CDR3 DNA is TGTGCCAGTAGGGACCCGCAGGGGGCCTATGGCTACACCTTC. It translates to CASRDPQGAYGYTF.